This TCR beta chain comes out of a study of control samples from healthy donors and cancer patients. Clones were sequenced by immunoSEQ multiplex PCR, and TCRdb holds only the in-frame ones, with some missing. Of about 90,000 clones listed, 90% were seen once; the top ten hold around 3.5%. V lost 2 bases to trimming and J lost 2 bases; unmatched junction nucleotides: 3. CDR3 length equals 14 residues. Germline CDR1 SGHTS, CDR2 YDEGEE. This TCR came from a woman between 18 and 30 years old in good health. This chain links TRBV5-8 with TRBJ1-2; 7 bases fit TRBD1. What was sequenced was blood. CDR3 in DNA: TGTGCCAGCAGCTTATTACAGGGGAACTATGGCTACACCTTC. This gives the protein CASSLLQGNYGYTF. Based on the CDR3 plus reference TRBV5-8 and TRBJ1-2, the full variable domain is EAGVTQSPTHLIKTRGQQATLRCSPISGHTSVYWYQQALGLGLQFLLWYDEGEERNRGNFPPRFSGRQFPNYSSELNVNALELEDSALYLCASSLLQGNYGYTFGSGTRLTVV.